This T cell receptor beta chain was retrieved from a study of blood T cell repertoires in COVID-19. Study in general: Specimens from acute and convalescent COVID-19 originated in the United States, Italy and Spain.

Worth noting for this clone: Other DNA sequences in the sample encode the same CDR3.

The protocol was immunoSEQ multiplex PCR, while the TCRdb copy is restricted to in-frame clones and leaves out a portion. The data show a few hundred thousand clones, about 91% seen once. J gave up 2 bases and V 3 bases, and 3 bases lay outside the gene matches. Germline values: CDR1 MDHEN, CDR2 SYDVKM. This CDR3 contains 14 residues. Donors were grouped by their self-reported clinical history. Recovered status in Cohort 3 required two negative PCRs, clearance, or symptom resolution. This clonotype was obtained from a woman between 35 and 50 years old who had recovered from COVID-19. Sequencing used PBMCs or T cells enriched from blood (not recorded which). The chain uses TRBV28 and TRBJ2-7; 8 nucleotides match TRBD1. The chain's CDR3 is CASSFPGQAYEQYF. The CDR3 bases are TGTGCCAGCAGTTTCCCGGGACAGGCCTACGAGCAGTACTTC.